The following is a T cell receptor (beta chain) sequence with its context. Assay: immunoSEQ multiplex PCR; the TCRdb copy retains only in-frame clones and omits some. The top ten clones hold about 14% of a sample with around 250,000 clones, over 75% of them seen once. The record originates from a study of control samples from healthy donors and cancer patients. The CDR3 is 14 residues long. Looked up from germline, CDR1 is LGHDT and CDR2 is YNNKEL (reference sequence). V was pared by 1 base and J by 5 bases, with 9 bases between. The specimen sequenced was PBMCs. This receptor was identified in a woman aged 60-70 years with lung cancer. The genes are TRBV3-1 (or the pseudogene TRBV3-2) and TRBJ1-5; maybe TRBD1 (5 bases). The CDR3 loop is CASSQGTGYQPQHF. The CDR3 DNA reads TGTGCCAGCAGCCAAGGCACAGGATATCAGCCCCAGCATTTT.